Sequencing of this T cell receptor beta chain was carried out in a study of CD8+CD57+ T cells in acquired aplastic anemia. It was patients with CD8+CD57+ cell expansion by flow cytometry who were chosen for sequencing. In all patients, the disease was severe acquired aplastic anemia. This CDR3 has 14 amino acids. Trimming shortened V by 1 base and J by 6 bases, and 13 bases separated the two germline ends. CDR1 and CDR2 from the germline V gene are SEHNR and FQNEAQ (reference sequence). According to the study, genomic DNA was the template for TCR beta VDJ and CDR3 profiling. TCRdb ran MiXCR on the reads and lists one entry per CDR3 protein. The sample has roughly 200,000 distinct CDR3 sequences, less than 75% seen once; the top ten hold around 50%.

The chain links TRBV7-9 to TRBJ2-7; D could derive from TRBD1 or TRBD2 (5 bases each). The sample comprised sorted CD4+, CD8+, or CD8+CD57+ T cells (not recorded which) from PBMCs. The receptor's source is a human donor with aplastic anemia. The CDR3: CASSLEGSSSEQYF. The DNA of the CDR3 is TGTGCCAGCAGCTTAGAGGGGAGTTCGTCCGAGCAGTACTTC.